This T cell receptor beta chain was captured in a study of cytotoxic CD8 clonotypes in ibrutinib-treated CLL. This clone has a single count. CDR1 is SNHLY, CDR2 FYNNEI, per germline. With 1 base removed from V and 4 bases from J, the gap between germline ends came to 13 bases. The CDR3 extends over 16 amino acids. The protocol was immunoSEQ multiplex PCR, while the TCRdb copy is restricted to in-frame clones and leaves out a portion. This sample yields 330,000 or so clones, of which over 60% are seen a single time; approximately 6% belongs to the top ten. Source: PBMCs, taken after 36 months of ibrutinib treatment. The receptor's source is a human donor with chronic lymphocytic leukemia. The V call is TRBV2, the J call TRBJ2-2; no firm D call. The CDR3 nucleotides read TGTGCCAGCAGTGAAGGGGCCACAGAACCCACCGGGGAGCTGTTTTTT. This codes for CASSEGATEPTGELFF.